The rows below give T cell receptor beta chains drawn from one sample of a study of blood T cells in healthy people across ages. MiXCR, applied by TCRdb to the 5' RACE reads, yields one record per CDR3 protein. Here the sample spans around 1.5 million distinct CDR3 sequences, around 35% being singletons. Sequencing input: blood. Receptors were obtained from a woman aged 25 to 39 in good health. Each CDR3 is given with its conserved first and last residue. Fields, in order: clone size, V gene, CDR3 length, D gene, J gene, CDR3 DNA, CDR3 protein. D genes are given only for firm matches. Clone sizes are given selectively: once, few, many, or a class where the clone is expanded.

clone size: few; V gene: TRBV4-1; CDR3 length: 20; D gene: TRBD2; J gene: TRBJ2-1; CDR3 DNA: TGCGCCAGCAGCCCCCCACGGAGAACTAGCGGGAGGACGGTCTACAATGAGCAGTTCTTC; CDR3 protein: CASSPPRRTSGRTVYNEQFF
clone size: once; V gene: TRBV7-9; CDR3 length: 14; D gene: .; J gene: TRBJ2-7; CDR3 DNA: TGTGCCAGCAGCTTTAACGGGAGCGCCTACGAGCAGTACTTC; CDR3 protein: CASSFNGSAYEQYF
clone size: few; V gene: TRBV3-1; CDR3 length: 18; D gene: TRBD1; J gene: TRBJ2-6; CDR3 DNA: TGTGCCAGCAGCCAAGATTATTCGGACAGGGCTGGGGCCAACGTCCTGACTTTC; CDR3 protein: CASSQDYSDRAGANVLTF
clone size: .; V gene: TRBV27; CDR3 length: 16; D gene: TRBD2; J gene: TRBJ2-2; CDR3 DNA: TGTGCCAGCAGTTTCGGGGTAGCGGGAGGGACTGGGGAGCTGTTTTTT; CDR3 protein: CASSFGVAGGTGELFF
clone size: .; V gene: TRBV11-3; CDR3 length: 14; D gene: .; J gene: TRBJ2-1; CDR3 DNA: TGTGCCAGCGCAGGGGGGAGGGCCTCTCCTGAGCAGTTCTTC; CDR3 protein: CASAGGRASPEQFF
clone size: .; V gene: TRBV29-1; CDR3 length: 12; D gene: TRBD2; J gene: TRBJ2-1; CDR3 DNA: TGCAGCGTTCTAGCGGGAGGTTGGGAGCAGTTCTTC; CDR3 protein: CSVLAGGWEQFF
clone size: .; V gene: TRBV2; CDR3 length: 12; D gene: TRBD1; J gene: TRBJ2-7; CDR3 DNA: TGTGCCATCAGGGACAGAGCCTACGAGCAGTACTTC; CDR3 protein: CAIRDRAYEQYF
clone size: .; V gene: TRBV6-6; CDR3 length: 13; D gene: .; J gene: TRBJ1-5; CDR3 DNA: TGTGTCAGCAGTTATACCAGCAATCAGCCCCAGCATTTT; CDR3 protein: CVSSYTSNQPQHF
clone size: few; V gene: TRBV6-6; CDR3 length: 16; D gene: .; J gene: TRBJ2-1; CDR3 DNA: TGTGCCAGCAGTACCTATCAGGGAAACTCCTACAATGAGCAGTTCTTC; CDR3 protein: CASSTYQGNSYNEQFF
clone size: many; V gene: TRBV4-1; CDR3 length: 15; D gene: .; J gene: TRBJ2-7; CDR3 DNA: TGCGCCAGCAGCCGGGACTCTACCTTGGGCTACGAGCAGTACTTC; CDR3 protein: CASSRDSTLGYEQYF
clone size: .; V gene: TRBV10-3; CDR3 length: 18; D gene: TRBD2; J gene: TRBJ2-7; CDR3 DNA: TGTGCCATCGGTGAGTCAGCGGGGGGGACCTTTCACGCCTACGAGCAGTACTTC; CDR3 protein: CAIGESAGGTFHAYEQYF
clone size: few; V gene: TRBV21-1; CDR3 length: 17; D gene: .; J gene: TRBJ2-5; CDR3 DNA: TGTGCCAGCAGCAACAGACAGGGGGAACTCCGTCAAGAGACCCAGTACTTC; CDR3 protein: CASSNRQGELRQETQYF
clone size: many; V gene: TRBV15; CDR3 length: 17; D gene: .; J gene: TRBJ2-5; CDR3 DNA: TGTGCCACCAGCAGAGATGATTATTTAGGAGCCCAAGAGACCCAGTACTTC; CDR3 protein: CATSRDDYLGAQETQYF
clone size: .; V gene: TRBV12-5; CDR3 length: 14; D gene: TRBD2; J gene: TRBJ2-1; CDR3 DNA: TGTGCTAGTGGGACTAGCGGGACCTCCAATGAGCAGTTCTTC; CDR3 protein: CASGTSGTSNEQFF
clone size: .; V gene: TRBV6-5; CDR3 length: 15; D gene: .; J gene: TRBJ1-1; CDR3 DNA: TGTGCCAGCAGTTACTCGACCCAGGGGAGCACTGAAGCTTTCTTT; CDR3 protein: CASSYSTQGSTEAFF
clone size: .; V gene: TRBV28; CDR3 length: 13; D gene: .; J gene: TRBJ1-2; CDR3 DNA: TGTGCCAGCACCTCCTTGCGGAAGTATGGCTACACCTTC; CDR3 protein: CASTSLRKYGYTF
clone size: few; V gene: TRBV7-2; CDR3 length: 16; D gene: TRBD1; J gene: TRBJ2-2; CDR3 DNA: TGTGCCAGCAGCTTAGTCGGACAGGTCCGCACCGGGGAGCTGTTTTTT; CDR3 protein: CASSLVGQVRTGELFF
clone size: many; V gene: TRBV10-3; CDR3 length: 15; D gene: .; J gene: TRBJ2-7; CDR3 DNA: TGTGCCATCAGTGGGGGTCCCCGCCAAAACTACGAGCAGTACTTC; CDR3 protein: CAISGGPRQNYEQYF
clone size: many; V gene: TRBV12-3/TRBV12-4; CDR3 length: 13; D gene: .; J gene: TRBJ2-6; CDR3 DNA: TGTGCCAGCAGTGACTCTGGGGCCAACGTCCTGACTTTC; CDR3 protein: CASSDSGANVLTF
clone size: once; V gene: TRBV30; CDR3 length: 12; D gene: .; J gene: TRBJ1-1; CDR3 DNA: TGTGCCTGGAGTGGGCTCCGGACTGAAGCTTTCTTT; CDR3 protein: CAWSGLRTEAFF
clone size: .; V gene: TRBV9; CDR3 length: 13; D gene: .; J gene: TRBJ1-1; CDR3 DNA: TGTGCCAGCAGCGGAGGGGTTTCGACTGAAGCTTTCTTT; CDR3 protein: CASSGGVSTEAFF
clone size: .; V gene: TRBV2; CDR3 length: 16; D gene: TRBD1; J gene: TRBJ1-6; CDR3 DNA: TGTGCCAGCAGTGAAGCCCAGGGGGCGACTAATTCACCCCTCCACTTT; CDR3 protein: CASSEAQGATNSPLHF
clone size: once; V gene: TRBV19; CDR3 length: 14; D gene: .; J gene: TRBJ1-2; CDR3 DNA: TGTGCCAGTAGTCAAGAAAGAAGGATCTATGGCTACACCTTC; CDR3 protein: CASSQERRIYGYTF
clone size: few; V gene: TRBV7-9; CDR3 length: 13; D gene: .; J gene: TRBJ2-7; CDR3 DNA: TGTGCCAGCAGCCCAGGACGGCTTGGCGAGCAGTACTTC; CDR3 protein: CASSPGRLGEQYF
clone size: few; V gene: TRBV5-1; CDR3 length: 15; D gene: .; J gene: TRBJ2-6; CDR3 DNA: TGCGCCAGCAGCTCAGCGACCTCTGGGGCCAACGTCCTGACTTTC; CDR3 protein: CASSSATSGANVLTF
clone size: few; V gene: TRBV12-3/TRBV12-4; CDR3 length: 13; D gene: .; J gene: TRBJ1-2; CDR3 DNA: TGTGCCAGCAGTCCGCAGCGAAACTATGGCTACACCTTC; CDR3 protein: CASSPQRNYGYTF
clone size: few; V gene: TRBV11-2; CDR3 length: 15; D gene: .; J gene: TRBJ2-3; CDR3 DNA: TGTGCCAGCAGCATTATGGGCTTAACCACAGATACGCAGTATTTT; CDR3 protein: CASSIMGLTTDTQYF
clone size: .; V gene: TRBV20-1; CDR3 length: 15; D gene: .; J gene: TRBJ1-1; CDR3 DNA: TGCAGTGCTCATCGGACACCCGCACGGGACGCTGAAGCTTTCTTT; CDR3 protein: CSAHRTPARDAEAFF
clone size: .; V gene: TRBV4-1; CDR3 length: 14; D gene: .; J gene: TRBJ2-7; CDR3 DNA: TGCGTCAGCAGCCAACAGAAAGGAGTCTACGAGCAGTACTTC; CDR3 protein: CVSSQQKGVYEQYF
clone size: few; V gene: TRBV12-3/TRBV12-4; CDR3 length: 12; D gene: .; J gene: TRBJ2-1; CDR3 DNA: TGTGCCAGCAGTTTACAGAACAATGAGCAGTTCTTC; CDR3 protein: CASSLQNNEQFF
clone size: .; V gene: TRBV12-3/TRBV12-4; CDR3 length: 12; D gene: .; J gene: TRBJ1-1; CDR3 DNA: TGTGCCAGCAGTTCAATCGGGCATGAAGCTTTCTTT; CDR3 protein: CASSSIGHEAFF
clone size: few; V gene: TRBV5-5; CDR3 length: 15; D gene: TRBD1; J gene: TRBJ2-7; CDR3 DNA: TGTGCCAGTAGCCAACCCGACAGGGGCGCCTACGAGCAGTACTTC; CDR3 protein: CASSQPDRGAYEQYF
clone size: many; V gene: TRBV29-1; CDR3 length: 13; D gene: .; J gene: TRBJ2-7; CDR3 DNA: TGCAGCGTTGAAGAAGCCCTTCGGAACGAGCAGTACTTC; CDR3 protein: CSVEEALRNEQYF
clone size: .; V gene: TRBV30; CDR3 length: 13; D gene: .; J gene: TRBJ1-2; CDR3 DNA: TGTGCCTGGAGTAACACGGGGAGGGATGGCTACACCTTC; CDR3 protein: CAWSNTGRDGYTF
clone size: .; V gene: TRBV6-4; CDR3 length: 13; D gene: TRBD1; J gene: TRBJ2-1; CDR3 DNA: TGTGCCAGCAGTGAACAGGGGATGCGTGAGCAGTTCTTC; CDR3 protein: CASSEQGMREQFF
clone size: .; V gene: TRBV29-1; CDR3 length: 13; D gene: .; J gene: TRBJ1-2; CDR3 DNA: TGCAGCGTTGCAAGGAATGCCGGCTATGGCTACACCTTC; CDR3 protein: CSVARNAGYGYTF
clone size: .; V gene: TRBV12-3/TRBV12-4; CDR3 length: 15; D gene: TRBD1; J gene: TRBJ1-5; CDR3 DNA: TGTGCCAGCAGTCCCGGGACAGGCGACAATCAGCCCCAGCATTTT; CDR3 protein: CASSPGTGDNQPQHF
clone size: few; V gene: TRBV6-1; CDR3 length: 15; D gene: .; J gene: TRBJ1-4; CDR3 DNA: TGTGCCAGCAGTACAGGGTTTGCAACTAATGAAAAACTGTTTTTT; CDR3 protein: CASSTGFATNEKLFF
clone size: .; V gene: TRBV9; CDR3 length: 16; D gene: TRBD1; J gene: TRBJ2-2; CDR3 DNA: TGTGCCAGCAGCCCGATACCAGGGGGAAACACCGGGGAGCTGTTTTTT; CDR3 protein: CASSPIPGGNTGELFF
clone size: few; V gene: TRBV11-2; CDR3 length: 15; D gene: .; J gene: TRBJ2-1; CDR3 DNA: TGTGCCAGCAGCTCGACAGATTTCTCCTACAATGAGCAGTTCTTC; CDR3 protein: CASSSTDFSYNEQFF
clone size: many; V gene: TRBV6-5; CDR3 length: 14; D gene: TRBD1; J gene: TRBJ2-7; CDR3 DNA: TGTGCCAGCAGTAAGCAGACAGGGAACTACGAGCAGTACTTC; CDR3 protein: CASSKQTGNYEQYF
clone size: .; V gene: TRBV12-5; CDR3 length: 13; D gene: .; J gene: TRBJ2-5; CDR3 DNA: TGTGCTAGTGGCCTGGACAGTCAAGAGACCCAGTACTTC; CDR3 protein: CASGLDSQETQYF
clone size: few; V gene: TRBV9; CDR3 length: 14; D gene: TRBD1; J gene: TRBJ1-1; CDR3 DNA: TGTGCCAGCAGCCCCCAGGGGGGTGGCACTGAAGCTTTCTTT; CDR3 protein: CASSPQGGGTEAFF
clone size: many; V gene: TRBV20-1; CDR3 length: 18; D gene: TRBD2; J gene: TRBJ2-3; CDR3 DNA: TGCAGTGCTAGCACGACCGGACTAGCGGGAGGCCAGGGAGATACGCAGTATTTT; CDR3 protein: CSASTTGLAGGQGDTQYF
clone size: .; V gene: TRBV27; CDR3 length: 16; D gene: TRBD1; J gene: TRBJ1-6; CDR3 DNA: TGTGCCAGCAGTTTCTCCGGGACAGGGCGTAATTCACCCCTCCACTTT; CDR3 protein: CASSFSGTGRNSPLHF
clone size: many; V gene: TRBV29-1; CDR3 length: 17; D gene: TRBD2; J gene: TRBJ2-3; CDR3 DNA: TGCAGCGTTGTAGCCAGCGGGAGCCGCTTACCACTAGATACGCAGTATTTT; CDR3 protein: CSVVASGSRLPLDTQYF
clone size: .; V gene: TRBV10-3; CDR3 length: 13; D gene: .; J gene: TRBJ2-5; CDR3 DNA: TGTGCCATCGTTAGTCTAGCGCCAAGGCCCCAGTACTTC; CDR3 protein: CAIVSLAPRPQYF
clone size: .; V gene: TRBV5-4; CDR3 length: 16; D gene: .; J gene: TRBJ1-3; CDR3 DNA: TGTGCCAGCAGCTCGGGGGGCAGGGGCGCTGGAAACACCATATATTTT; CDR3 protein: CASSSGGRGAGNTIYF
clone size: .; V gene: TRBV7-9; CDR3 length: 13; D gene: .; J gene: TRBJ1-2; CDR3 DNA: TGTGCCAGCAGCTCCGAGGGGTTCCGTGGCTACACCTTC; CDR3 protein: CASSSEGFRGYTF
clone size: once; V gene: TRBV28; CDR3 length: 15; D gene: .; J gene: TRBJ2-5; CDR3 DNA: TGTGCCAGCAGGTTAACCGGGGGGCACCAAGAGACCCAGTACTTC; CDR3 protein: CASRLTGGHQETQYF
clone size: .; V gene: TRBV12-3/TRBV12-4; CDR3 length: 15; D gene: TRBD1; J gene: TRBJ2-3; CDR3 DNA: TGTGCCAGCAGTTCCGGACGGGACAGGGCAGATACGCAGTATTTT; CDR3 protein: CASSSGRDRADTQYF
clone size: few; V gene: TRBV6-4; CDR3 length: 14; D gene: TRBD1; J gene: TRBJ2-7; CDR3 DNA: TGTGCCAGCAGTAGGGACAGGGATGTGGGCGAGCAGTACTTC; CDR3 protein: CASSRDRDVGEQYF
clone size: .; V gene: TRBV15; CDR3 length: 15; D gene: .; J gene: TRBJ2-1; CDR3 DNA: TGTGCCACCAGCACTGGGTGGGGGAGCTACAATGAGCAGTTCTTC; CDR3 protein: CATSTGWGSYNEQFF
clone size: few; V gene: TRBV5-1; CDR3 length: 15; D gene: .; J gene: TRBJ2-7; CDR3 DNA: TGCGCCAGCAGCTTGGCCTTTGACAGGTTTTACGAGCAGTACTTC; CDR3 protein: CASSLAFDRFYEQYF